Sequencing of this T cell receptor beta chain was carried out in a study of T cells in Graves' hyperthyroidism and ophthalmopathy. Background on the study: The blood sample was taken at first diagnosis, before treatment began.

Germline assignment: CDR1 MNHNS and CDR2 SASEGT. The CDR3 covers 14 residues. Trimming at V came to 8 bases and at J to 8 bases, leaving 6 bases not matched to a gene. The investigators amplified TCR beta CDR3 regions from RNA transcripts. HTBI primers were used for first-round RT-PCR of the TCR CDR3. TCRdb processed the multiplex PCR reads anew with MiXCR; each CDR3 protein has one entry. The sample includes roughly 700,000 distinct CDR3 sequences, around a sixth of them seen just once. Not enrolled were patients with uncontrolled infection, other autoimmune disease, pregnancy or lactation. Together with thyroid ultrasound, orbital computed tomography, serum thyroxine and TRAb, clinical symptoms were used for diagnoses. The source of the PBMCs was around 9 ml of fresh peripheral blood.

The source is a man aged 45-65 years with Graves' hyperthyroidism. Sequenced sample: blood. The rearrangement joins TRBV6-1 to TRBJ2-1, with 13 bases identical to TRBD2. The CDR3 sequence: CASPGTSGNHEQFF. The CDR3 DNA is TGTGCCAGCCCCGGGACTAGCGGGAACCATGAGCAGTTCTTC.